The 19 T cell receptor beta chains below come from one sample, sequenced in a study of blood T cell repertoires in COVID-19. The protocol was immunoSEQ multiplex PCR, while the TCRdb copy is restricted to in-frame clones and leaves out a portion. Here the sample spans some 250,000 clones, 88% being singletons. The sequenced sample was peripheral blood. The receptors were sampled from a woman aged 40 to 55 who had recovered from COVID-19.

V usage is TRBV5-4 and J usage is TRBJ2-1, with 9 bases matching TRBD2. V trimming: 4 bases; J trimming: 10 bases; junction bases outside the gene matches: 15. Per the germline V gene, CDR1 is SGHNT and CDR2 is YYREEE (reference sequence). The CDR3 runs to 16 residues. DNA of the CDR3: TGTGCCAGCAGCCCCAGGCGGGAGGGATCCGGCTCGGAGCAGTTCTTC. It yields the protein CASSPRREGSGSEQFF.

The chain carries TRBV5-1 and TRBJ2-1, with 10 positions matching TRBD2. This CDR3 is built from 15 residues. V was clipped by 4 bases and J by 2 bases; unmatched bases: 3. Germline loops: CDR1 SGHRS, CDR2 YFSETQ. In DNA form, the CDR3 reads TGCGCCAGCAGCCGCGGACTAGCGGCCTACAATGAGCAGTTCTTC. It translates to CASSRGLAAYNEQFF.

The chain has TRBV7-9 and TRBJ2-7; 7 positions match TRBD1. This CDR3 comprises 14 residues. Germline trimming cut 5 bases from V and 3 bases from J; bases unmatched to any gene: 7. Germline loops: CDR1 SEHNR, CDR2 FQNEAQ (reference sequence). CDR3 sequence (DNA): TGTGCCAGCAGCCGAGACAGGGCCATCTACGAGCAGTACTTC. Protein sequence: CASSRDRAIYEQYF.

V and J are TRBV5-1 and TRBJ1-1; D not certain. Trimming shortened V by 6 bases and J by 1 base, and 10 bases separated the two germline ends. The CDR3 is made up of 13 amino acids. The V gene's germline CDR1 is SGHRS and CDR2 YFSETQ. CDR3 loop: CASMGPGNTEAFF. Here the CDR3 DNA reads TGCGCCAGCATGGGCCCAGGGAACACTGAAGCTTTCTTT.

The chain carries TRBV6-5 and TRBJ1-6; TRBD1 agrees at 7 bases. With 5 bases clipped from V and 19 bases from J, the junction kept 8 bases outside the gene matches. This CDR3 has 11 residues. CDR1 MNHEY and CDR2 SVGAGI come from the germline V gene. The CDR3 region is CASSTRTGQHF. The CDR3 DNA is TGTGCCAGCAGTACTCGGACAGGCCAGCACTTT.

There are many counts of this clone. The chain couples TRBV7-8 to TRBJ2-1; the match to TRBD2 covers 11 bases. There are 15 residues in the CDR3. The V and J ends lost 4 bases and 8 bases, in that order; junction bases with no gene match: 7. Germline V gene lookup returns CDR1 SGHVS and CDR2 FQNEAQ. The CDR3 region is CASSYTSGSRDEQFF. CDR3 in DNA: TGTGCCAGCAGCTACACTAGCGGGAGTAGGGATGAGCAGTTCTTC.

The rearrangement uses TRBV6-5 and TRBJ2-7, with D maybe TRBD1 (5 bases). Trimming took off 8 bases at V and 1 base at J, with 12 bases between the two ends. Germline CDR1 reads MNHEY; CDR2 reads SVGAGI. The CDR3 has 13 amino acids. This chain's CDR3 is CASEDSVSYEQYV. The CDR3, as DNA: TGTGCCAGCGAAGACAGTGTGTCCTACGAGCAGTACGTC.

The V and J genes are TRBV11-2 and TRBJ1-1, with TRBD1 matching 7 bases. The CDR3 has 18 residues. CDR1 is SGHAT and CDR2 is FQNNGV in the germline V gene. The V and J ends lost 5 bases and 4 bases, in that order; junction bases with no gene match: 19. CDR3 nucleotides: TGTGCCAGCAGCCCTAGAGGGGGCCCCGGTCCCGAGGGCACTGAAGCTTTCTTT. Protein product: CASSPRGGPGPEGTEAFF. The full variable domain, its missing parts supplied by reference TRBV11-2 and TRBJ1-1, is EAGVAQSPRYKIIEKRQSVAFWCNPISGHATLYWYQQILGQGPKLLIQFQNNGVVDDSQLPKDRFSAERLKGVDSTLKIQPAKLEDSAVYLCASSPRGGPGPEGTEAFFGQGTRLTVV.

This clone appeared a single time. The V and J genes are TRBV3-1 (or the pseudogene TRBV3-2) and TRBJ2-2, with 8 bases matching TRBD1. The CDR3 runs to 17 residues. The J segment lost 1 base and the V segment lost 3 bases, leaving 7 bases of the junction unmatched. Germline assignment: CDR1 LGHDT and CDR2 YNNKEL (reference sequence). CDR3 in amino acids: CASSHPPGTGNTGELFF. As DNA, the CDR3 is TGTGCCAGCAGCCACCCCCCCGGGACAGGGAACACCGGGGAGCTGTTTTTT.

This sequence joins TRBV5-8 and TRBJ2-3; D gene unclear. Germline loops: CDR1 SGHTS, CDR2 YDEGEE. The V and J ends lost 4 bases and 4 bases respectively, with 19 bases between them. CDR3 length equals 16 residues. This CDR3 reads CASSALRRIIADTQYF. The CDR3 DNA sequence: TGTGCCAGCAGCGCCCTCAGGCGCATAATCGCAGATACGCAGTATTTT.

The chain recombines TRBV18 with TRBJ2-2; a possible D gene is TRBD1 (6 bases). CDR1 is KGHSH and CDR2 is LQKENI in the germline V gene. V was cut by 3 bases and J by 8 bases, with 10 bases left in between. The CDR3 runs 13 residues. The CDR3 protein is CASSPLGTGELFF. In DNA, the CDR3 is TGTGCCAGCTCACCGCTCGGGACAGGGGAGCTGTTTTTT.

The rearrangement uses TRBV3-1 (or the pseudogene TRBV3-2) and TRBJ2-2, with D possibly matching TRBD1 (5 bases). The ends were cut back, 7 bases at V and 1 base at J, with 10 bases in the middle. The CDR3 is 14 residues long. The germline V gene has CDR1 LGHDT and CDR2 YNNKEL (reference sequence). CDR3 region: CASKGQGNTGELFF. In DNA, the CDR3 is TGTGCCAGCAAGGGTCAGGGGAACACCGGGGAGCTGTTTTTT.

This chain uses TRBV12-3 or TRBV12-4 with TRBJ2-7; 8 bases are a match to TRBD2. After removal of 9 bases from V and 3 bases from J, the junction contained 7 bases not matched to a gene. The CDR3 totals 13 residues. This CDR3 is CASSTSGLYEQYF. CDR3 DNA: TGTGCCAGTTCCACTAGCGGCCTCTACGAGCAGTACTTC.

The gene calls are TRBV4-3 and TRBJ1-2; possibly TRBD1 for D (6 bases). The length of the CDR3 is 16 residues. Germline V gene sequence: CDR1 LGHNA, CDR2 YSLEER. The germline V and J ends were trimmed by 0 bases and 3 bases, with 14 bases remaining between them. The CDR3 region is CASSQDGGAYDYGYTF. As DNA, the CDR3 is TGCGCCAGCAGCCAAGATGGGGGGGCTTATGACTATGGCTACACCTTC.

This rearrangement joins TRBV10-3 to TRBJ2-7, with TRBD2 matching 7 bases. Germline V CDR1 and CDR2: ENHRY, SYGVKD. The CDR3 extends over 12 amino acids. The V and J ends lost 10 bases and 5 bases, in that order; junction bases with no gene match: 8. The CDR3 nucleotides read TGTGCCACGGCGCGGGGGACCCACGAGCAGTACTTC. Protein: CATARGTHEQYF.

This clone was seen just once. The rearrangement uses TRBV2 and TRBJ2-7, with a weak D call TRBD1 (6 bases). This CDR3 has 13 amino acids. Germline CDR1 SNHLY, CDR2 FYNNEI. Trimming shortened V by 8 bases and J by 3 bases, and 14 bases separated the two germline ends. The CDR3 region has the DNA TGTGCCAGCGACGACAGGCGGCTCTACGAGCAGTACTTC. Translating gives CASDDRRLYEQYF.

The chain joins TRBV2 to TRBJ2-7, with unresolved D. This CDR3 spans 12 amino acids. V lost 2 bases to trimming and J lost 3 bases, with 5 bases between them. Germline assignment: CDR1 SNHLY and CDR2 FYNNEI. The CDR3 protein is CASSESVYEQYF. CDR3 nucleotides: TGTGCCAGCAGTGAATCGGTCTACGAGCAGTACTTC.

The J gene is TRBJ2-2, the V gene TRBV19; D possibly corresponds to TRBD2 (7 bases). This CDR3 has 16 residues. The germline V gene has CDR1 LNHDA and CDR2 SQIVND (reference sequence). V was clipped by 3 bases and J by 4 bases, with 15 bases between them. The CDR3: CASSIGRGAGTGELFF. In DNA, the CDR3 is TGTGCCAGTAGTATTGGCCGGGGGGCCGGCACCGGGGAGCTGTTTTTT.

V gene TRBV28 combines with J gene TRBJ2-7; 7 bases map to TRBD2. CDR3 length equals 19 residues. CDR1 is MDHEN, CDR2 SYDVKM, per germline. Trimming took 6 bases from V and 3 from J; bases not matched to a gene: 23. The CDR3 DNA follows: TGTGCCAGCAGCCCACCTGCTGGGGGGGGTCCCGGGGGAGGCTACGAGCAGTACTTC. This encodes CASSPPAGGGPGGGYEQYF.